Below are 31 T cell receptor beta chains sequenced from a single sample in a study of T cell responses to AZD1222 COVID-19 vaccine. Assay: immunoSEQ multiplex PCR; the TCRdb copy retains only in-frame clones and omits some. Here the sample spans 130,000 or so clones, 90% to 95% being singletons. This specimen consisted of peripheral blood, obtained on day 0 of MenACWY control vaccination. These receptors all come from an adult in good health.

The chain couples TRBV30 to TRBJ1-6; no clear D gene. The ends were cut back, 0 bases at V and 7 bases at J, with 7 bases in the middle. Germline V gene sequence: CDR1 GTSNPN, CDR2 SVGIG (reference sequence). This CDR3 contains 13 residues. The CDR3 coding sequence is TGTGCCTGGAGTGTACGGGAGAATTCACCCCTCCACTTT. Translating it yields CAWSVRENSPLHF.

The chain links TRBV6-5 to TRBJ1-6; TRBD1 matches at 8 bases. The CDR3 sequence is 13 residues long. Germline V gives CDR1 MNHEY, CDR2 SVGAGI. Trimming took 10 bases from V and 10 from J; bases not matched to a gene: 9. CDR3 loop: CATVRGLGSPLHF. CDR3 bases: TGTGCCACCGTCAGGGGGCTTGGCTCACCCCTCCACTTT.

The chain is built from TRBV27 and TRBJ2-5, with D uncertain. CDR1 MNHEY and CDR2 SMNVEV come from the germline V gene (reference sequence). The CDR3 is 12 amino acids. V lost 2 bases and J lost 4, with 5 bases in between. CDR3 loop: CASSLDGETQYF. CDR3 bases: TGTGCCAGCAGTTTAGATGGAGAGACCCAGTACTTC.

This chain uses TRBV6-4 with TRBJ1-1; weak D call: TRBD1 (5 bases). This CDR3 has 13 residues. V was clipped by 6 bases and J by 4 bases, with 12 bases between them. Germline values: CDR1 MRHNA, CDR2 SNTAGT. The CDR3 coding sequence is TGTGCCAGCAGAGCAACAGGTGGCACTGAAGCTTTCTTT. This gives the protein CASRATGGTEAFF.

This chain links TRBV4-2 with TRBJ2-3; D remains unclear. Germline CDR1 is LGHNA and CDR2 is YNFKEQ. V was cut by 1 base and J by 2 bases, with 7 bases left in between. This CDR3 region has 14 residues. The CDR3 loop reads CASSQVVPTDTQYF. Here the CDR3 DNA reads TGTGCCAGCAGCCAAGTCGTCCCCACAGATACGCAGTATTTT.

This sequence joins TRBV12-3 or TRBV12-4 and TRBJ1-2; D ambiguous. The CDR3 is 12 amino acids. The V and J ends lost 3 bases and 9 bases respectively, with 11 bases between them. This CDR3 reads CASSLVGSSYTF. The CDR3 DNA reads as TGTGCCAGCAGTTTGGTAGGATCGAGCTACACCTTC.

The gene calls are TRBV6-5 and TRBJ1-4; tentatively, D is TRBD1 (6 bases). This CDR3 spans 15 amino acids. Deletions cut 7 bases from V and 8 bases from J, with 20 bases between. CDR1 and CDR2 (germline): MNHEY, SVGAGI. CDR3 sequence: CASNNKQGSQEKLFF. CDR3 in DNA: TGTGCCAGCAATAACAAACAGGGATCCCAAGAAAAACTGTTTTTT.

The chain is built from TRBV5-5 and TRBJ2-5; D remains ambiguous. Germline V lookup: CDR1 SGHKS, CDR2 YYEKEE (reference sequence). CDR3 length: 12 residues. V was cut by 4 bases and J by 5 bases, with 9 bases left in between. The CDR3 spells CASSLPGETQYF. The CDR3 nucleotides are TGTGCCAGCAGCCTCCCCGGGGAGACCCAGTACTTC.

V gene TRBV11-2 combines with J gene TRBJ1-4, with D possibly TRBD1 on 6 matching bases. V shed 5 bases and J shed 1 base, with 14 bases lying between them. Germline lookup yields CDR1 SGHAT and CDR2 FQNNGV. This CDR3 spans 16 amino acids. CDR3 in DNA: TGTGCCAGCAGCATTATCACAGGGCTAACTAATGAAAAACTGTTTTTT. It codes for CASSIITGLTNEKLFF.

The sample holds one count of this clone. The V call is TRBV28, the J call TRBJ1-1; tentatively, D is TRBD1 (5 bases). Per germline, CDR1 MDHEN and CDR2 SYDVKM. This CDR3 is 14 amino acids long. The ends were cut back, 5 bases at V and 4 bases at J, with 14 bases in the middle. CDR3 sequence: CASSPAGRATEAFF. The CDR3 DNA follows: TGTGCCAGCAGTCCCGCGGGGCGGGCCACTGAAGCTTTCTTT.

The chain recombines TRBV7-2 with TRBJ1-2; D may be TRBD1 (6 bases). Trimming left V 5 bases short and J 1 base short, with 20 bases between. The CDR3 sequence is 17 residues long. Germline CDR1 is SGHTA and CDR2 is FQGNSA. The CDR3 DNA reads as TGTGCCAGCAGCATCGAAGTAAACAGGGAAAATAACTATGGCTACACCTTC. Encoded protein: CASSIEVNRENNYGYTF.

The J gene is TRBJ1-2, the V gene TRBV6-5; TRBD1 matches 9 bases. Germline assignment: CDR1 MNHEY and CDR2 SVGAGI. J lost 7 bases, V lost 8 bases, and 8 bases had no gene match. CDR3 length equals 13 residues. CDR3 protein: CASGGTGTPGYTF. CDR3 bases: TGTGCCAGCGGAGGGACAGGGACCCCTGGCTACACCTTC.

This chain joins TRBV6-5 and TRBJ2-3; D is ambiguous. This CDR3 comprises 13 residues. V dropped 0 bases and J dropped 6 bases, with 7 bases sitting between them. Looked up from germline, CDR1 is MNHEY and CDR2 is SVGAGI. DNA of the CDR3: TGTGCCAGCAGTTACTCCCCGCCGGATACGCAGTATTTT. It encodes CASSYSPPDTQYF.

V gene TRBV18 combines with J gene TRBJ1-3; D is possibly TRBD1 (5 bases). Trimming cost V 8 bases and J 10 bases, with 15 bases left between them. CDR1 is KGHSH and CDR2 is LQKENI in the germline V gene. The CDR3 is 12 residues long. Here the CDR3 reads CASRSDSTTIYF. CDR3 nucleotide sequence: TGTGCCAGCCGTTCAGACAGCACGACCATATATTTT.

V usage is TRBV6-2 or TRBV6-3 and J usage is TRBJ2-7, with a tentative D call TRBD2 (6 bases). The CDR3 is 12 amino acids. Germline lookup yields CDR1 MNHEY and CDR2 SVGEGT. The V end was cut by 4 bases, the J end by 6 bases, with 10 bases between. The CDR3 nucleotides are TGTGCCAGCAGTTGGGGGGTTGCCGAGCAGTACTTC. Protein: CASSWGVAEQYF.

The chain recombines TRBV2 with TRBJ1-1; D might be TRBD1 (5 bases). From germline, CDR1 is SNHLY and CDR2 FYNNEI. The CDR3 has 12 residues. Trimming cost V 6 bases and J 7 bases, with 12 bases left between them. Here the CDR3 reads CASRSTENEAFF. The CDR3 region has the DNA TGTGCCAGCAGGTCGACAGAAAATGAAGCTTTCTTT.

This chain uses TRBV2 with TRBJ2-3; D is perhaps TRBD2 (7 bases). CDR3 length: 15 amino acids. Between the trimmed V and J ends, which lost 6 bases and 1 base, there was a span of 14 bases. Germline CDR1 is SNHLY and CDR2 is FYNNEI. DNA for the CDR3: TGTGCCAGCAGGCGGGGAGGGGGGGGCACAGATACGCAGTATTTT. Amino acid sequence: CASRRGGGGTDTQYF.

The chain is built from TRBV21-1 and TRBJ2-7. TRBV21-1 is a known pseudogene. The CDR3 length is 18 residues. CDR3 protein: CASSKAPSGRINLGEQYF. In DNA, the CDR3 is TGTGCCAGCAGCAAAGCCCCTTCGGGACGGATCAACCTCGGCGAGCAGTACTTC.

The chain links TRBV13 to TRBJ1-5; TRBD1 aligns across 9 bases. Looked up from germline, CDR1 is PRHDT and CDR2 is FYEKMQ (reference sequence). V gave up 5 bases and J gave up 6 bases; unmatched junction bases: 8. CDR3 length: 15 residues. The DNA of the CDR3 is TGTGCCAGCAGCCTCGGACAGGGGAGGGTTCAGCCCCAGCATTTT. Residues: CASSLGQGRVQPQHF. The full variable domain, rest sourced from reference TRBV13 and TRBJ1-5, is AAGVIQSPRHLIKEKRETATLKCYPIPRHDTVYWYQQGPGQDPQFLISFYEKMQSDKGSIPDRFSAQQFSDYHSELNMSSLELGDSALYFCASSLGQGRVQPQHFGDGTRLSIL.

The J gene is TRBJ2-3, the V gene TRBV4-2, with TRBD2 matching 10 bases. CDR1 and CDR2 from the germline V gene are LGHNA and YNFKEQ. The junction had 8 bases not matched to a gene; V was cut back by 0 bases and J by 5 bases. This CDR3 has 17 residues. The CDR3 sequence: CASSQDPSGGAGDTQYF. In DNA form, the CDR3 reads TGTGCCAGCAGCCAAGACCCAAGCGGGGGGGCCGGAGATACGCAGTATTTT.

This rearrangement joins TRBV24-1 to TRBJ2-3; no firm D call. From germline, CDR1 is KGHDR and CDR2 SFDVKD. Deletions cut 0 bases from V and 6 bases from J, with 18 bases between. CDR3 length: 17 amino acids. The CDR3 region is CATSDLELERTRDTQYF. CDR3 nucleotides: TGTGCCACCAGTGATTTGGAGCTGGAACGGACCCGGGATACGCAGTATTTT.

This chain's CDR3 is CASSQLGLSGELFF. In nucleotides, the CDR3 is TGTGCCAGCAGCCAACTTGGGTTAAGTGGAGAACTGTTTTTT. The V call is TRBV4-2, the J call TRBJ1-4; the D is unclear. V shed 2 bases and J shed 12 bases, with 16 bases lying between them. The CDR3 loop spans 14 amino acids. Germline CDR1 is LGHNA and CDR2 is YNFKEQ.

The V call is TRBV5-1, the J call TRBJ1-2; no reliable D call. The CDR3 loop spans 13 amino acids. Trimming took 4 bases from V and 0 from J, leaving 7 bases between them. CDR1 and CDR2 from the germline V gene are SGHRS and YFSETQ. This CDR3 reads CASSPPSNYGYTF. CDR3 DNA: TGCGCCAGCAGCCCGCCATCTAACTATGGCTACACCTTC.

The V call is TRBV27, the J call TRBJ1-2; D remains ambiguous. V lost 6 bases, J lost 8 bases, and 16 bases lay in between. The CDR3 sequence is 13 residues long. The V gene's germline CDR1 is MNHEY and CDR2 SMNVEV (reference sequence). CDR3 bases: TGTGCCAGCAGAGGTGAACCAGGCAGGGGCTACACCTTC. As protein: CASRGEPGRGYTF.

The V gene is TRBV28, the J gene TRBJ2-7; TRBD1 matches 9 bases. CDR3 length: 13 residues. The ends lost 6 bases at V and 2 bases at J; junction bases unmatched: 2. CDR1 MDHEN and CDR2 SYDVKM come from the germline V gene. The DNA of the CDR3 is TGTGCCAGCAGCCGACAGGGGGCCTACGAGCAGTACTTC. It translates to CASSRQGAYEQYF. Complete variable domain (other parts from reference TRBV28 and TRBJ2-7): DVKVTQSSRYLVKRTGEKVFLECVQDMDHENMFWYRQDPGLGLRLIYFSYDVKMKEKGDIPEGYSVSREKKERFSLILESASTNQTSMYLCASSRQGAYEQYFGPGTRLTVT.

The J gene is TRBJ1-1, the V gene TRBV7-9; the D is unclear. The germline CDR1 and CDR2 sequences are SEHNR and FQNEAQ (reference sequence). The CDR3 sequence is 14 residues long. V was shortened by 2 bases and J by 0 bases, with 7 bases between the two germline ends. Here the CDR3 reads CASSLTRVNTEAFF. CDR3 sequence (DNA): TGTGCCAGCAGCTTAACACGGGTGAACACTGAAGCTTTCTTT. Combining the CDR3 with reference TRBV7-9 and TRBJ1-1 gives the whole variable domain DTGVSQNPRHKITKRGQNVTFRCDPISEHNRLYWYRQTLGQGPEFLTYFQNEAQLEKSRLLSDRFSAERPKGSFSTLEIQRTEQGDSAMYLCASSLTRVNTEAFFGQGTRLTVV.

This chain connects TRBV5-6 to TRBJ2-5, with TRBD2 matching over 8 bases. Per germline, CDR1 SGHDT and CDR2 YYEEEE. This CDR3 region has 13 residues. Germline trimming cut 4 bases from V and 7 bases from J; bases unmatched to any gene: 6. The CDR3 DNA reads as TGTGCCAGCAGCCTAAGCGGGGGTGGGACCCAGTACTTC. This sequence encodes CASSLSGGGTQYF.

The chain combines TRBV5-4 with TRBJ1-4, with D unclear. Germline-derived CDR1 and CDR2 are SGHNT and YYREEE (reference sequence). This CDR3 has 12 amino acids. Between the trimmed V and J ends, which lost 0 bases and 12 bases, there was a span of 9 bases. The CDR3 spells CASSLEEGELFF. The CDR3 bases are TGTGCCAGCAGCTTGGAGGAGGGAGAACTGTTTTTT.

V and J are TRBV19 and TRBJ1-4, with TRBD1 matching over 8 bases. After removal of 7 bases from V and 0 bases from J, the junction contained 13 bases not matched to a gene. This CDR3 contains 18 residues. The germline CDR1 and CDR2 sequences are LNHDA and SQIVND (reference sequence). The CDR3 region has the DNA TGTGCCAGTAAGAAAGTCCGGGACAGGACTACAACTAATGAAAAACTGTTTTTT. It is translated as CASKKVRDRTTTNEKLFF.

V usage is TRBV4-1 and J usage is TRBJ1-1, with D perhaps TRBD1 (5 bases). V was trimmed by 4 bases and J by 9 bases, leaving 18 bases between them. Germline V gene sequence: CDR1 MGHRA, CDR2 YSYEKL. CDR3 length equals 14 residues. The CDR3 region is CASSPRAGLVKAFF. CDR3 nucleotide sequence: TGCGCCAGCAGCCCAAGGGCAGGGTTAGTGAAAGCTTTCTTT.

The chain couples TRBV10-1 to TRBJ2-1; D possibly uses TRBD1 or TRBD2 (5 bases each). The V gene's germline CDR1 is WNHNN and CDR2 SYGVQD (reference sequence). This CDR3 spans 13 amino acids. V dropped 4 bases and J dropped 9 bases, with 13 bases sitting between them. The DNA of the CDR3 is TGCGCCAGCAGTGTTAGGGCCGGGGCTGAGCAGTTCTTC. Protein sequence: CASSVRAGAEQFF.